One and the same sample provided the 7 T cell receptor beta chains below, sequenced in a study of T cell responses to AZD1222 COVID-19 vaccine. The table came from immunoSEQ multiplex PCR; TCRdb's copy has only in-frame clones and leaves some out. The data show over 110,000 clones, approximately 94% seen once. This material consisted of peripheral blood, taken on day 0 of AZD1222 vaccination. The source is an adult in good health.

This rearrangement joins TRBV6-5 to TRBJ1-4; no clear D gene. The V end lost 5 bases, the J end lost 2 bases, and 12 bases lay between the germline ends. This CDR3 has 15 residues. Germline-derived CDR1 and CDR2 are MNHEY and SVGAGI. CDR3 region: CASSLDPLTNEKLFF. The CDR3, as DNA: TGTGCCAGCAGTCTAGACCCTTTGACTAATGAAAAACTGTTTTTT.

V is TRBV30 and J is TRBJ1-6; TRBD1 aligns across 7 bases. CDR3 length: 15 residues. V lost 0 bases to trimming and J lost 10 bases; unmatched junction nucleotides: 9. Germline CDR1 reads GTSNPN; CDR2 reads SVGIG (reference sequence). The CDR3 bases are TGTGCCTGGAGTGTCTCCGGGACAGAAGCCTCACCCCTCCACTTT. Encoded protein: CAWSVSGTEASPLHF. Full variable domain (remainder filled in from reference TRBV30 and TRBJ1-6): SQTIHQWPATLVQPVGSPLSLECTVEGTSNPNLYWYRQAAGRGLQLLFYSVGIGQISSEVPQNLSASRPQDRQFILSSKKLLLSDSGFYLCAWSVSGTEASPLHFGNGTRLTVT.

This sequence joins TRBV5-6 and TRBJ2-7, with D tentatively TRBD1 (6 bases). The CDR3 loop spans 15 amino acids. Trimming removed 2 bases from V and 2 bases from J, with 14 bases in between. CDR1 is SGHDT and CDR2 is YYEEEE in the germline V gene. CDR3 DNA sequence: TGTGCCAGCAGCTTTGTTGGGGCAGGGGCCTACGAGCAGTACTTC. It is translated as CASSFVGAGAYEQYF.

The genes are TRBV4-3 and TRBJ1-6; the D is unclear. Trimming cost V 3 bases and J 9 bases, with 12 bases left between them. This CDR3 is built from 14 residues. In germline, CDR1 is LGHNA, CDR2 YSLEER. This CDR3 is CASSQVVGGSPLHF. CDR3 DNA: TGCGCCAGCAGCCAGGTGGTAGGCGGTTCACCCCTCCACTTT.

The rearrangement joins TRBV7-6 to TRBJ1-1; tentative D call: TRBD1 (5 bases). Trimming took 5 bases from V and 3 from J, leaving 19 bases between them. This CDR3 has 16 residues. CDR1 SGHVS and CDR2 FNYEAQ come from the germline V gene. This chain's CDR3 is CASSPANQGPDTEAFF. CDR3 nucleotides: TGTGCCAGCAGCCCTGCAAATCAGGGTCCGGACACTGAAGCTTTCTTT.

V and J are TRBV6-5 and TRBJ2-7, with D tentatively TRBD1 or TRBD2 (5 bases each). The CDR3 is made up of 12 amino acids. CDR1 is MNHEY, CDR2 SVGAGI, per germline. V was clipped by 5 bases and J by 6 bases, with 11 bases between them. CDR3 in DNA: TGTGCCAGCAGTCTGGGACCTCGCGAGCAGTACTTC. This encodes CASSLGPREQYF.

The chain employs TRBV20-1 and TRBJ1-2; D is undetermined. CDR3 length: 12 residues. Germline V gene data show CDR1 as DFQATT and CDR2 as SNEGSKA (reference sequence). The V end was cut by 3 bases, the J end by 2 bases, with 7 bases between. The CDR3 coding sequence is TGCAGTGCTAGTGCCGGGAACTATGGCTACACCTTC. Protein sequence: CSASAGNYGYTF.